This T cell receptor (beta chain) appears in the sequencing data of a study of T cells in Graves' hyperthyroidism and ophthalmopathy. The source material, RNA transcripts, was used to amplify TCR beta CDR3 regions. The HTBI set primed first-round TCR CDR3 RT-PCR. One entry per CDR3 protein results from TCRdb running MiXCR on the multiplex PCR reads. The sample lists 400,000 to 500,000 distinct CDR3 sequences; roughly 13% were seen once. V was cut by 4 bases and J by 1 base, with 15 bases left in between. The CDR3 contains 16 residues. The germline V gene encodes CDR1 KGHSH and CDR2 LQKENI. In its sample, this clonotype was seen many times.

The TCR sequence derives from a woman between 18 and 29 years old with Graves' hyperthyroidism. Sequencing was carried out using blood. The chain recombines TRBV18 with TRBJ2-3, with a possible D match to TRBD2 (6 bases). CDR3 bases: TGTGCCAGCTCACAAATGGAGGGCCTACGCACAGATACGCAGTATTTT. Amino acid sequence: CASSQMEGLRTDTQYF.